A single sample is the source of the 4 T cell receptor beta chains below, sequenced in a study of blood T cell repertoires in COVID-19 (dated by TCRdb to the early 2020s). Libraries were made using the immunoSEQ multiplex PCR assay. The clones in this table, taken by TCRdb from immuneACCESS, are in-frame only. Not every clone is retained; where verified, under half of the shortfall comes from an unresolved V gene, and the cause of the rest is unknown. Counted in this sample were tens of thousands of clones; about 93% of them appeared once. 5.8% of the sample comes from the top ten. Sample: peripheral blood. Source of these receptors: a human donor in a cohort sampled during active COVID-19.

The gene calls are TRBV6-2 or TRBV6-3 and TRBJ2-5; TRBD1 matches at 10 bases. There are 13 residues in the CDR3. Germline CDR1 is MNHEY and CDR2 is SVGEGT. With 6 bases clipped from V and 4 bases from J, the junction kept 2 bases outside the gene matches. The chain's CDR3 is CASSRDRGETQYF. For the CDR3, the DNA is TGTGCCAGCAGCAGGGACAGGGGAGAGACCCAGTACTTC.

This chain links TRBV5-4 with TRBJ2-1, with unresolved D. The CDR3 is 14 amino acids. With 4 bases removed from V and 5 bases from J, the gap between germline ends came to 13 bases. Germline CDR1 SGHNT, CDR2 YYREEE (reference sequence). The CDR3, as DNA: TGTGCCAGCAGCCAATCTCGGGTGAACAATGAGCAGTTCTTC. Translated, it gives CASSQSRVNNEQFF. The entire variable domain, with the rest obtained from reference TRBV5-4 and TRBJ2-1, is as follows: ETGVTQSPTHLIKTRGQQVTLRCSSQSGHNTVSWYQQALGQGPQFIFQYYREEENGRGNFPPRFSGLQFPNYSSELNVNALELDDSALYLCASSQSRVNNEQFFGPGTRLTVL.

The chain employs TRBV2 and TRBJ1-5; tentative D call: TRBD1 (5 bases). The CDR3 contains 16 residues. Trimming shortened V by 0 bases and J by 4 bases, and 13 bases separated the two germline ends. CDR1 and CDR2 from the germline V gene are SNHLY and FYNNEI. The CDR3 DNA follows: TGTGCCAGCAGTGAAGCGCCCGTCCCAGGGAATCAGCCCCAGCATTTT. Amino acids: CASSEAPVPGNQPQHF.

This chain uses TRBV7-6 with TRBJ2-1; maybe TRBD2 (6 bases). The CDR3 spans 17 residues. The germline V gene encodes CDR1 SGHVS and CDR2 FNYEAQ. Trimming removed 4 bases at V and 6 bases at J, with 22 bases between. The CDR3 DNA reads as TGTGCCAGCAGCTCCACCGCTGGTGGACTACGAGGCAATGAGCAGTTCTTC. Translated: CASSSTAGGLRGNEQFF.